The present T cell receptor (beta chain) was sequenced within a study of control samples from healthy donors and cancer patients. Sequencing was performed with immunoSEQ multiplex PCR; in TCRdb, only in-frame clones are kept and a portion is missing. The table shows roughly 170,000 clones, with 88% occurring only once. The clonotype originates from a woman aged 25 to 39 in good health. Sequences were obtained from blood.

Written as DNA, the CDR3 is TGTGCCATCAGTGAGTCGACCACAGATACGCAGTATTTT. This encodes CAISESTTDTQYF. This chain joins TRBV10-3 and TRBJ2-3; D is uncertain. The V and J ends lost 0 bases and 2 bases respectively, with 3 bases between them. CDR3 size: 13 residues. CDR1 and CDR2 (germline): ENHRY, SYGVKD.